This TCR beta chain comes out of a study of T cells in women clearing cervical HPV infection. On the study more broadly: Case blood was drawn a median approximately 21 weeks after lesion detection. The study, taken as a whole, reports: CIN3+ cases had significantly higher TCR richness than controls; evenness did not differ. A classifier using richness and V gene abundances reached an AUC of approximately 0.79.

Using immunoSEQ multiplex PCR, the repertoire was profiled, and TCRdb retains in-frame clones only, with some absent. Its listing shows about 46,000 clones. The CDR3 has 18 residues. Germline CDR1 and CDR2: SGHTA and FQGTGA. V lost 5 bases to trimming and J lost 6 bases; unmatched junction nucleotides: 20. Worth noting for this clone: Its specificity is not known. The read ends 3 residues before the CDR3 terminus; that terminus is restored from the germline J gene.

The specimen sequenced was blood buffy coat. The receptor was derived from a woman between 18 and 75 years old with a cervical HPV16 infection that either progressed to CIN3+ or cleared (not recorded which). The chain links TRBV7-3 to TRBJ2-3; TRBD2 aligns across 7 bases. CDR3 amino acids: CASSPSYGLGLGSDTQYF. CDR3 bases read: TGTGCCAGCAGCCCATCATATGGACTAGGTCTAGGTTCGGATACG.